The entry that follows covers one T cell receptor beta chain sequence. Its antigen specificity is not known. Base-call qualities are not available, and no considerably larger clone is one nucleotide away. CDR1 is given as SGHDN and CDR2 as FVKESK, both from the germline V gene. V lost 3 bases and J lost 7 bases; the stretch between them is 13 bases long. The CDR3 spans 14 residues, from the cysteine through the phenylalanine. The read is trimmed to its CDR3 DNA, 42 bases read in frame from base 1. The time point label, as the study defines it: week 11, during vaccination. Each vaccine dose, consisting of 300 ug of a 20-mer mutant IDH1 peptide in Montanide, was administered subcutaneously with topical imiquimod. All donors had newly diagnosed IDH1-mutant astrocytomas of WHO grade 3 or 4 that showed loss of nuclear ATRX. The samples were drawn from NOA16, a multicentre, single-arm, open-label phase I trial in Germany that tested a mutant IDH1 peptide vaccine in humans for the first time. Genomic DNA for TCRB sequencing was extracted from EDTA blood using the DNeasy Blood and Tissue Kit.

This record belongs to a study of a mutant IDH1 vaccine in newly diagnosed glioma (dated by TCRdb to the early 2020s). Context from the whole study: Patients were given eight vaccinations, in weeks 1, 3, 5, 7, 11, 15, 19 and 23, which matched visits V03 through V10. Vaccination began 4-6 weeks after radiotherapy alone, or alongside temozolomide cycles in the chemotherapy-containing groups. The approximately 29 treated patients were roughly 62% male and roughly 40% female, with a mean age of around 40 years. Before enrollment, most patients had been given radiochemotherapy with temozolomide as standard therapy, while the rest had received either radiotherapy alone or temozolomide alone. Peripheral blood samples were drawn at six visits, namely V03 (baseline), V05, V07, V10, V12 and V13. Longitudinal TCRB deep sequencing was performed for about two dozen treated patients wherever samples were available for exploratory analyses.

Study-level results and caveats: Pseudoprogression appeared unrelated to alterations in the top peripheral T cell clonotypes detected by TCRB sequencing. It was noted by the authors that analyses of patient blood samples could not be reproduced owing to sample limitations. Immune responses induced by the vaccine were seen in around 93% of patients across multiple MHC alleles. Availability determined which PBMC samples were chosen for TCRB deep sequencing.

The library was made by the immunoSEQ multiplex PCR assay. Rearranged TCR beta chain sequences were amplified with the hsTCRB Kit following the manufacturer's protocol. Sequencing of TCRB libraries was carried out on an Illumina MiSeq. Regarding the original processing steps: The proprietary platform of the kit vendor was used for demultiplexing, trimming and gene mapping. Entries here come from immuneACCESS through TCRdb and include only in-frame sequences with V and J called. Some clones fail to appear in such tables; in the studies checked, an unresolved V gene covers under half of the shortfall, and the cause of the remainder is unknown. Clone size and V and J calls were adopted from that table, with D and trimming inferred from the DNA. This sample holds tens of thousands of clones; roughly 80% were observed only once. Together, the top ten hold around 5.7% of the sample.

This receptor was obtained from a man between 45 and 60 years old with glioma. The sample was PBMCs, taken from a glioma patient whose treatment included an IDH1 peptide vaccine. The chain uses TRBV14 and TRBJ2-1; the D gene is unclear. The sequenced DNA is TGTGCCAGCAGCCACCATTTTCGTAGGAATGAGCAGTTCTTC. Its product reads: CASSHHFRRNEQFF.